This T cell receptor (beta chain) was sequenced in a study of cytomegalovirus exposure and HLA in healthy donors. This PCR relied on a set of 60 Vbeta primers and 13 Jbeta primers. Sequencing used immunoSEQ multiplex PCR; TCRdb keeps in-frame clones, though not all of them. Of about 88,000 clones listed, 90% are singletons. Donors were ostensibly healthy at sampling, although undocumented immune exposures were probable. The CDR3 covers 13 residues. The V gene's germline CDR1 is SGHTA and CDR2 FQGNSA. Trimming stripped 9 bases from V and 8 bases from J, with 19 bases between. Material for sequencing was PBMCs. The sequence was collected from a young man in good health and CMV-seronegative. The V and J genes are TRBV7-2 and TRBJ1-1; D gene uncertain. This chain's CDR3 is CASIERQTSEAFF. The CDR3 DNA reads as TGTGCCAGTATCGAGCGGCAGACATCGGAAGCTTTCTTT.